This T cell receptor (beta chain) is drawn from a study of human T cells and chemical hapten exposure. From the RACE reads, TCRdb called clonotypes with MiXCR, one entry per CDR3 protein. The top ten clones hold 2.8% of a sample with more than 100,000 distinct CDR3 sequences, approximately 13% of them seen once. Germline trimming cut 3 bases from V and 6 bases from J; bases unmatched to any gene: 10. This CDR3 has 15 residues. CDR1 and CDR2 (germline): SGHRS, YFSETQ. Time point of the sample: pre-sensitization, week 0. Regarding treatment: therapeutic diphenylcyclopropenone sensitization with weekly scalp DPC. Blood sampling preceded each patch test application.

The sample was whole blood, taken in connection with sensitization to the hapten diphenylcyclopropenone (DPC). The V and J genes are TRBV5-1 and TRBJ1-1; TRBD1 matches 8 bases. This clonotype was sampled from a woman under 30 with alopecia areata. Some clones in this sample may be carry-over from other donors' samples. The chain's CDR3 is CASSSWTGREAEAFF. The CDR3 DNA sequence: TGCGCCAGCAGCTCATGGACAGGGAGGGAGGCTGAAGCTTTCTTT.